This TCR beta chain was identified during a study of blood T cell repertoires in COVID-19. Study details: There were acute and convalescent COVID-19 samples, and they came from the United States, Italy and Spain. The cDNA or gDNA used as material had been derived from T cells, B-cell-depleted T cells, or PBMCs.

In the original processing: Researchers report that nucleated cell counts were estimated from reference gene primer amplification. Here immunoSEQ multiplex PCR was the method, and the copy in TCRdb shows in-frame clones only, minus some. V, J and clone size reflect that table, while D and trimming were determined from the DNA. The repertoire holds about 140,000 clones, with about four fifths as singletons. The clonotype originates from a woman aged 55-70 years with acute or convalescent COVID-19. Sequencing was performed on peripheral blood.

CDR3 DNA: TGTGCTAGTGGTTTGGTGCCGACACAAACTAACTATGGCTACACCTTC. Translating gives CASGLVPTQTNYGYTF. The genes are TRBV12-5 and TRBJ1-2, with D hard to call. The CDR3 is made up of 16 amino acids. V lost 0 bases and J 0 bases, leaving 11 bases between the germline ends. Germline V gene sequence: CDR1 LGHNT, CDR2 FRNRAP.